The 20 T cell receptor beta chains listed next were all sequenced from one sample in a study of cytomegalovirus exposure and HLA in healthy donors. Primers: 60 Vbeta forward and 13 Jbeta reverse. Libraries were prepared by immunoSEQ multiplex PCR; TCRdb keeps only in-frame clonotypes and omits some of them. In total, the table holds under 200,000 clones. What was sequenced was PBMCs. Receptors originate from a woman under 30 in good health and CMV-seropositive.

As concerns this clone: Other DNA sequences in the sample encode the same CDR3. The chain is built from TRBV11-2 and TRBJ2-5, with 7 positions matching TRBD1. The V gene end was trimmed by 3 bases and the J gene end by 2 bases; junction bases not matched to a gene: 6. Per germline, CDR1 SGHAT and CDR2 FQNNGV. This CDR3 region has 15 residues. DNA of the CDR3: TGTGCCAGCAGCTTGGGAGACAGGGATCAAGAGACCCAGTACTTC. Its translation: CASSLGDRDQETQYF.

This chain uses TRBV12-2 with TRBJ1-6; the table's D call, TRBD1, has no DNA check behind it. TRBV12-2 is deemed a pseudogene. This CDR3 has 18 amino acids. CDR3 bases: TGTGCAAGTCGCTTAATACCGAGGGGGGGACAGGAAAATTCACCCCTCCACTTT. This encodes CASRLIPRGGQENSPLHF.

V is TRBV2 and J is TRBJ2-1; 11 bases line up with TRBD2. Germline CDR1 reads SNHLY; CDR2 reads FYNNEI. The CDR3 has 14 amino acids. Trimming removed 6 bases from V and 10 bases from J; junction bases left unmatched: 8. The CDR3 spells CASRLAGGPWEQFF. Written as DNA, the CDR3 is TGTGCCAGCAGGCTAGCGGGGGGTCCTTGGGAGCAGTTCTTC.

The CDR3 sequence is CASSPGGAGETQYF. The CDR3 nucleotides read TGTGCCAGCTCACCGGGAGGGGCCGGGGAGACCCAGTACTTC. The chain couples TRBV18 to TRBJ2-5; 7 nucleotides match TRBD2. V lost 3 bases and J lost 5; bases outside the gene matches: 6. CDR1 and CDR2 from the germline V gene are KGHSH and LQKENI. This CDR3 contains 14 residues.

The chain links TRBV29-1 to TRBJ2-5; maybe TRBD2 (6 bases). The assigned J gene may be wrong: the sequence end matches TRBJ2-7 better. The CDR3 length is 11 residues. Germline V lookup: CDR1 SQVTM, CDR2 ANQGSEA. The CDR3 here is CSAGLPYEQYF. CDR3 in DNA: TGCAGCGCGGGACTGCCCTACGAGCAGTACTTC.

The chain combines TRBV7-2 with TRBJ1-2; D gene unclear. Germline CDR1 is SGHTA and CDR2 is FQGNSA. CDR3 size: 14 residues. Trimming pared 2 bases from V and 4 bases from J, leaving 11 bases between. CDR3 sequence reads: CASSLMIVSYGYTF. CDR3 sequence (DNA): TGTGCCAGCAGCTTAATGATCGTCAGCTATGGCTACACCTTC. The full variable domain, with the rest looked up from reference TRBV7-2 and TRBJ1-2, is GAGVSQSPSNKVTEKGKDVELRCDPISGHTALYWYRQSLGQGLEFLIYFQGNSAPDKSGLPSDRFSAERTGGSVSTLTIQRTQQEDSAVYLCASSLMIVSYGYTFGSGTRLTVV.

V and J are TRBV5-6 and TRBJ1-4; 9 bases agree with TRBD1. CDR1 and CDR2 from the germline V gene are SGHDT and YYEEEE. The CDR3 loop spans 14 amino acids. The junction had 2 bases not matched to a gene; V was cut back by 0 bases and J by 8 bases. CDR3 DNA: TGTGCCAGCAGCTTGGGAACAGGGGGCGAAAAACTGTTTTTT. It codes for CASSLGTGGEKLFF.

The chain joins TRBV19 to TRBJ2-7; 7 bases are shared with TRBD2. V dropped 5 bases and J dropped 2; count of bases not matched to a gene: 3. The germline V gene encodes CDR1 LNHDA and CDR2 SQIVND (reference sequence). The CDR3 is 13 amino acids. CDR3 sequence reads: CASSRAGPYEQYF. As DNA, the CDR3 is TGTGCCAGTAGTCGAGCGGGACCCTACGAGCAGTACTTC.

The V gene is TRBV4-1, the J gene TRBJ2-1, with TRBD2 matching over 9 bases. Germline trimming cut 0 bases from V and 4 bases from J; bases unmatched to any gene: 13. There are 19 residues in the CDR3. Germline CDR1 and CDR2: MGHRA and YSYEKL. CDR3 loop: CASSQDQGGRARSYNEQFF. CDR3 coding DNA: TGCGCCAGCAGCCAAGATCAGGGCGGGAGGGCCAGAAGTTACAATGAGCAGTTCTTC.

The chain carries TRBV15 and TRBJ2-7; D is uncertain. The CDR3 loop spans 16 amino acids. With 1 base removed from V and 0 bases from J, the gap between germline ends came to 13 bases. Germline CDR1 LNHNV, CDR2 YYDKDF (reference sequence). This CDR3 reads CATSRVRQTSSYEQYF. The CDR3 DNA sequence: TGTGCCACCAGCAGAGTCAGGCAGACGAGCTCCTACGAGCAGTACTTC.

The chain couples TRBV19 to TRBJ2-7; tentative D call: TRBD2 (6 bases). The CDR3 has 14 residues. Trimming stripped 2 bases from V and 2 bases from J, with 10 bases between. Per germline, CDR1 LNHDA and CDR2 SQIVND (reference sequence). The CDR3 sequence is CASSINPGAYEQYF. Here the CDR3 DNA reads TGTGCCAGTAGTATAAATCCGGGGGCCTACGAGCAGTACTTC.

The chain carries TRBV25-1 and TRBJ2-3; 7 positions match TRBD2. Losses at the gene ends were 7 bases for V and 0 bases for J; bases not matched to a gene: 4. Germline V gene sequence: CDR1 MGHDK, CDR2 SYGVNS. The CDR3 covers 14 residues. As DNA, the CDR3 is TGTGCCAGCACGAGGGGACTAAGCACAGATACGCAGTATTTT. Translating it yields CASTRGLSTDTQYF.

The V call is TRBV18, the J call TRBJ2-7; 11 positions match TRBD2. V shed 6 bases, J shed 0 bases, and the junction held 7 bases outside the gene matches. Per the germline V gene, CDR1 is KGHSH and CDR2 is LQKENI. CDR3 length: 16 residues. The CDR3, as DNA: TGTGCCAGCTCCCAGACTAGCGGGGCAACCTCCTACGAGCAGTACTTC. Its protein product is CASSQTSGATSYEQYF.

The chain combines TRBV29-1 with TRBJ2-7; 7 positions match TRBD2. This CDR3 has 14 amino acids. V lost 0 bases to trimming and J lost 7 bases; unmatched junction nucleotides: 9. Germline V CDR1 and CDR2: SQVTM, ANQGSEA. CDR3 in DNA: TGCAGCGTTGAAGATCAGGTGGGGGGAGGGGAGCAGTACTTC. It yields the protein CSVEDQVGGGEQYF.

The rearrangement links TRBV7-8 to TRBJ1-2; D is ambiguous. The CDR3 length is 14 residues. The V end lost 4 bases, the J end lost 7 bases, and 16 bases lay between the germline ends. CDR1 and CDR2 (germline): SGHVS, FQNEAQ. The CDR3 region is CASSSRLEGGGYTF. DNA of the CDR3: TGTGCCAGCAGCTCTCGCCTCGAAGGAGGTGGCTACACCTTC.

This rearrangement joins TRBV19 to TRBJ1-4, with 10 nucleotides matching TRBD1. The CDR3 has 16 residues. After removal of 1 base from V and 5 bases from J, the junction contained 4 bases not matched to a gene. CDR1 is LNHDA, CDR2 SQIVND, per germline (reference sequence). In DNA, the CDR3 is TGTGCCAGTAGTATAGTCCGGACAGGGGGGAATGAAAAACTGTTTTTT. Its protein is CASSIVRTGGNEKLFF.

CDR3 DNA: TGTGCCAGCAGCGATCCGGGGAGAAATGAGCAGTTCTTC. Translating gives CASSDPGRNEQFF. The V gene is TRBV2, the J gene TRBJ2-1; D is possibly TRBD2 (5 bases). V was pared by 6 bases and J by 7 bases, with 13 bases between. The CDR3 is 13 amino acids. The germline V gene encodes CDR1 SNHLY and CDR2 FYNNEI.

This rearrangement joins TRBV6-5 to TRBJ1-4; D is possibly TRBD1 (5 bases). Deletions cut 2 bases from V and 4 bases from J, with 14 bases between. Per the germline V gene, CDR1 is MNHEY and CDR2 is SVGAGI. This CDR3 has 16 amino acids. The CDR3 sequence is CASSYTPGTRNEKLFF. As DNA, the CDR3 is TGTGCCAGCAGTTACACTCCAGGGACTCGTAATGAAAAACTGTTTTTT.

This chain connects TRBV5-1 to TRBJ2-1, with D perhaps matching TRBD2 (5 bases). CDR3 size: 15 residues. V shed 2 bases and J shed 5 bases, with 14 bases lying between them. From germline, CDR1 is SGHRS and CDR2 YFSETQ. The CDR3 loop reads CASSFSSPPHNEQFF. The DNA of the CDR3 is TGCGCCAGCAGCTTCTCTAGCCCGCCCCACAATGAGCAGTTCTTC.

Concerning this clone: A junction end diverges from the germline sequence, so it may reflect a read error. V gene TRBV5-4 combines with J gene TRBJ1-2; D gene uncertain. This CDR3 contains 15 residues. Germline CDR1 SGHNT, CDR2 YYREEE (reference sequence). The CDR3 DNA reads as TGTGCCAGCAGGACTATAGAAAAGGCCCATAATAATCATTCATTC. This encodes CASRTIEKAHNNHSF.